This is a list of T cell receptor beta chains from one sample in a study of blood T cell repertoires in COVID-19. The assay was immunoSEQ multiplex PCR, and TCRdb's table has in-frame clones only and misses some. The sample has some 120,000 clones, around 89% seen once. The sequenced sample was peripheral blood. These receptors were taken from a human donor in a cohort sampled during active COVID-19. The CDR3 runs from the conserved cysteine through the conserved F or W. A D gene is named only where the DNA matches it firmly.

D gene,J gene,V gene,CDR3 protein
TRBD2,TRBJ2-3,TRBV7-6,CASSPDLAGAFGDTQYF
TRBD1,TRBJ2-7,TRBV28,CASSSPGQGAHEQYF
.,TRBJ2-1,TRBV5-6,CASSLGGSYNEQFF
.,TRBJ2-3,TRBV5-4,CASSFQGTGSDTQYF
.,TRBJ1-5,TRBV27,CASSSDRYQPQHF
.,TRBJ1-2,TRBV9,CASSVAEGGPYGYTF
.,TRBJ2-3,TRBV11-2,CASSLYGSAGDTQYF
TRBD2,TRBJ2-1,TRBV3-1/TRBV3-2,CASSQDDGGGAGNEQFF
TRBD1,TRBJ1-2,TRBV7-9,CASSLGQGAGGYTF
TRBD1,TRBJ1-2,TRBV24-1,CATSDFRTGPHGYTF
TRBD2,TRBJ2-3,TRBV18,CASSTGLAGVTDTQYF
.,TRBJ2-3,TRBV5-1,CASSRQSLRGSDTQYF
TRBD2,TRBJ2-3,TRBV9,CASSLAGGTDTQYF
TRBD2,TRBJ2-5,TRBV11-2,CASSYTSGGSGTQYF
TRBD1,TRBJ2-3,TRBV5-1,CASSYEGQGGDTQYF
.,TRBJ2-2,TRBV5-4,CASSLAGATAGELFF
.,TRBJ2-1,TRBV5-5,CASILDRASANEQFF
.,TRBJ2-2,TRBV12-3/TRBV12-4,CASSSYGAGELFF
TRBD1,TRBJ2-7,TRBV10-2,CASTSTGDSYEQYF
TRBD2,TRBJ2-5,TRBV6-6,CASTPSAAGASGKYQETQYF
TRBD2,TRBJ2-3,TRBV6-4,CASSPARGGGDTQYF
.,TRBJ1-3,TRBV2,CASSGSGLSRPGNTIYF
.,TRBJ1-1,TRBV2,CASSPQVDTEAFF
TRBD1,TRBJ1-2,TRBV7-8,CASSDDRGGYTF
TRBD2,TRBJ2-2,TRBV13,CASSSGLPGELFF
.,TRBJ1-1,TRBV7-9,CASSLGGEAFF
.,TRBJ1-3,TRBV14,CASSQVGGKLDTIYF
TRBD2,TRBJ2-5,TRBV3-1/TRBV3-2,CASSQLAGVTQYF